Described below is a single T cell receptor (beta chain) sequence and its context. Here immunoSEQ multiplex PCR was the method, and the copy in TCRdb shows in-frame clones only, minus some. The table shows around 260,000 clones, with 90% occurring only once. The CDR3 loop spans 13 amino acids. The V end was cut by 5 bases, the J end by 5 bases, with 13 bases between. The germline V gene encodes CDR1 ENHRY and CDR2 SYGVKD. The sample is drawn from a study of blood T cell repertoires in COVID-19. Residents of 24 US areas, aged about 18 to 89 years, made up the participants. Participants were placed into cohorts based on the clinical history they reported. What the recovered Cohort 3 donors had was two negative PCRs, clearance, or symptom resolution.

Sequenced: PBMCs or T cells enriched from blood (not recorded which). The V call is TRBV10-3, the J call TRBJ2-7; TRBD2 might be the D (7 bases). This clonotype originated in a woman aged 30 to 39 who had recovered from COVID-19. The CDR3 DNA reads TGTGCCATCAGTCCTGAGGGGGGGAACGAGCAGTACTTC. Residues: CAISPEGGNEQYF.